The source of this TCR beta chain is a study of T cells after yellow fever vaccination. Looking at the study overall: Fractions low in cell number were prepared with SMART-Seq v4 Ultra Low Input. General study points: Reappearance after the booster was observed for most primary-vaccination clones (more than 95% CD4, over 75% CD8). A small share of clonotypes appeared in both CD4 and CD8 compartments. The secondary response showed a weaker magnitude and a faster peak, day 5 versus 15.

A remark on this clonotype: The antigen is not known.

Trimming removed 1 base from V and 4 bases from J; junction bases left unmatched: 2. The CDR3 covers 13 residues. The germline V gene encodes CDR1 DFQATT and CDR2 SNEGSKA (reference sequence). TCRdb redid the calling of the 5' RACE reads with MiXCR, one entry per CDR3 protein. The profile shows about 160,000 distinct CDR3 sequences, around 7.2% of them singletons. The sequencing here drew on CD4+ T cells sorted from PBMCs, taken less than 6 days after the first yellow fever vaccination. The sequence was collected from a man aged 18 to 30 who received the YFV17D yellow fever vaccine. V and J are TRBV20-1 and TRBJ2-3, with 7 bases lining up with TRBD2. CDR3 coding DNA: TGCAGTGCTAGAGGGCTAGCGGCAGATACGCAGTATTTT. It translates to CSARGLAADTQYF.